Presented here are 3 T cell receptor beta chains from one specimen sequenced in a study of identical twins. TCRdb recomputed calls from the 5' RACE reads with MiXCR, one row per CDR3 protein. This table holds over 500,000 distinct CDR3 sequences, about 20% found once. This sample was shared with a second study, whose subject was T cells expressing NK-cell markers.

The specimen sequenced was CD4+ T cells sorted from blood. These receptor sequences come from a woman between 18 and 29 years old in good health.

This sequence joins TRBV5-5 and TRBJ2-1, with 10 bases aligning to TRBD2. The CDR3 is 16 amino acids. The V and J ends lost 4 bases and 7 bases, in that order; junction bases with no gene match: 11. The germline V gene encodes CDR1 SGHKS and CDR2 YYEKEE (reference sequence). CDR3 DNA sequence: TGTGCCAGCAGCCCCTCGGGGGTAGCGGGAGGAAATGAGCAGTTCTTC. Amino acid sequence: CASSPSGVAGGNEQFF.

A few counts support this clonotype. The V gene is TRBV6-1, the J gene TRBJ2-2, with TRBD1 matching 10 bases. The CDR3 extends over 14 amino acids. From germline, CDR1 is MNHNS and CDR2 SASEGT. Trimming took 6 bases from V and 6 from J; bases not matched to a gene: 4. The CDR3 DNA reads as TGTGCCAGCAGGTCCGACAGGGGGCCCGGGGAGCTGTTTTTT. Translation: CASRSDRGPGELFF.

This clonotype turned up a few times. The CDR3 coding sequence is TGTGCCAGCAGTTTAGGCAGGGGCCATAACTATGGCTACACCTTC. Translated, it gives CASSLGRGHNYGYTF. The V and J genes are TRBV12-3 or TRBV12-4 and TRBJ1-2; a weak D match, TRBD1 (6 bases). Between the trimmed V and J ends, which lost 1 base and 1 base, there was a span of 10 bases. The CDR3 sequence is 15 residues long.